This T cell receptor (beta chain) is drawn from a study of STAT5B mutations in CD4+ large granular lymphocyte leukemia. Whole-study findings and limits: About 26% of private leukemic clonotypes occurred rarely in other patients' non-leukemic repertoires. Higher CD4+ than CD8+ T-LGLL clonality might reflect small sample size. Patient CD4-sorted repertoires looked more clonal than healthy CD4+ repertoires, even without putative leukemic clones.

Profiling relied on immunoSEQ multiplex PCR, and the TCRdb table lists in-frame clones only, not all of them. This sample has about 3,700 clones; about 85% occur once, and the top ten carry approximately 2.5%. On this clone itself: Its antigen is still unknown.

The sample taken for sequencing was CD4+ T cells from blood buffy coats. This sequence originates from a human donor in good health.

CDR3: CAWTTGTYEQYF. The CDR3 DNA reads as TGTGCCTGGACGACAGGGACCTACGAGCAGTACTTC. This rearrangement joins TRBV30 to TRBJ2-7, with 7 bases aligning to TRBD1. Germline trimming cut 4 bases from V and 2 bases from J; bases unmatched to any gene: 2. CDR1 GTSNPN and CDR2 SVGIG come from the germline V gene (reference sequence). The CDR3 length is 12 residues.